These 8 T cell receptor beta chains share one sample of origin, sequenced in a study of cytomegalovirus exposure and HLA in healthy donors. PCR used 60 Vbeta primers and 13 Jbeta primers. The repertoire was sequenced with immunoSEQ multiplex PCR; TCRdb's copy has only in-frame clones and lacks some. Of approximately 100,000 clones in the sample, approximately 85% are singletons; the top ten hold about 1.6%. Sequencing was performed on PBMCs. The receptors derive from a middle-aged man in good health and CMV-seronegative.

This rearrangement joins TRBV28 to TRBJ1-2; 8 positions agree with TRBD1. The CDR3 loop spans 12 amino acids. The V gene's germline CDR1 is MDHEN and CDR2 SYDVKM. After removal of 10 bases from V and 6 bases from J, the junction contained 7 bases not matched to a gene. The CDR3 loop is CATSTGDNGYTF. DNA for the CDR3: TGTGCCACTTCGACAGGGGACAATGGCTACACCTTC.

The chain carries TRBV6-5 and TRBJ2-1, with 12 bases matching TRBD1. CDR3 length equals 15 residues. Germline CDR1 is MNHEY and CDR2 is SVGAGI. Losses at the gene ends were 8 bases for V and 7 bases for J; bases not matched to a gene: 9. The CDR3 DNA reads TGTGCCAGCCGCACAGAGGGACAGGGGGCAAATGAGCAGTTCTTC. Translated: CASRTEGQGANEQFF.

This clone was seen a handful of times. The same CDR3 can be traced to other DNA sequences in this sample. This chain joins TRBV4-3 and TRBJ2-5; 9 bases line up with TRBD2. CDR1 and CDR2 (germline): LGHNA, YSLEER. CDR3 size: 15 residues. The ends lost 0 bases at V and 1 base at J; junction bases unmatched: 0. The CDR3 nucleotides are TGCGCCAGCAGCCAAGAGCGGGGGGGCCAAGAGACCCAGTACTTC. The encoded protein is CASSQERGGQETQYF.

V usage is TRBV19 and J usage is TRBJ2-1, with 8 positions matching TRBD2. The CDR3 is made up of 16 amino acids. V shed 6 bases and J 1 base; nucleotides not matched to a gene: 8. Germline V gene lookup returns CDR1 LNHDA and CDR2 SQIVND (reference sequence). CDR3 sequence (DNA): TGTGCCAGTAGATCCCCGGGGGGGCCTTCCTACAATGAGCAGTTCTTC. Translation gives CASRSPGGPSYNEQFF.

In this sample, this clone turned up a few times. The rearrangement links TRBV12-1 to TRBJ2-2; TRBD1 reflects the table's D call only, with no check against the DNA. TRBV12-1 is a listed pseudogene. This CDR3 contains 15 residues. In nucleotides, the CDR3 is TGTGCCAGCTATCGAGTTAGGGGACATCCCGGGGAGCTGTTTTTT. It yields the protein CASYRVRGHPGELFF.

The chain carries TRBV19 and TRBJ1-1; perhaps TRBD1 as D (6 bases). The CDR3 totals 16 residues. Germline V CDR1 and CDR2: LNHDA, SQIVND (reference sequence). The ends were cut back, 5 bases at V and 3 bases at J, with 19 bases in the middle. CDR3 DNA sequence: TGTGCCAGTAGTCAAAGGCGGGCCGAGGGGGACACTGAAGCTTTCTTT. Translation: CASSQRRAEGDTEAFF.

This chain joins TRBV7-2 and TRBJ2-2; TRBD2 aligns across 8 bases. The germline V gene has CDR1 SGHTA and CDR2 FQGNSA. The junction had 12 bases not matched to a gene; V was cut back by 1 base and J by 5 bases. CDR3 length: 18 amino acids. The CDR3: CASSLGPTGGGGTGELFF. The CDR3 DNA follows: TGTGCCAGCAGCTTAGGGCCCACCGGGGGGGGCGGAACCGGGGAGCTGTTTTTT.

This clone was observed a handful of times. The V call is TRBV28, the J call TRBJ2-1; 10 bases fit TRBD2. The CDR3 spans 20 residues. J gave up 7 bases and V 1 base, and 19 bases lay outside the gene matches. Germline V lookup: CDR1 MDHEN, CDR2 SYDVKM. In nucleotides, the CDR3 is TGTGCCAGCAGTTTATCGCCGGCGCTCGGGACTAGCGCGAGGGGGAATGAGCAGTTCTTC. Amino acid sequence: CASSLSPALGTSARGNEQFF. The full variable domain, with the rest looked up from reference TRBV28 and TRBJ2-1, is DVKVTQSSRYLVKRTGEKVFLECVQDMDHENMFWYRQDPGLGLRLIYFSYDVKMKEKGDIPEGYSVSREKKERFSLILESASTNQTSMYLCASSLSPALGTSARGNEQFFGPGTRLTVL.